This T cell receptor (beta chain) came from a study of blood T cell repertoires in COVID-19. About the research overall: From the United States, Italy and Spain came samples of acute and convalescent COVID-19. In each case, the material was cDNA or gDNA derived from T cells, B-cell-depleted T cells, or PBMCs.

In the original processing: Reference gene primer amplification gave nucleated cell count estimates. The method was immunoSEQ multiplex PCR; TCRdb's version includes in-frame clones alone and lacks a portion of them. The V and J calls and the clone size are those of that table, but D and trimming were determined from the DNA. The repertoire holds some 270,000 clones, with around nine tenths as singletons. The germline V gene encodes CDR1 WNHNN and CDR2 SYGVQD (reference sequence). This CDR3 spans 15 amino acids. Germline trimming cut 5 bases from V and 2 bases from J; bases unmatched to any gene: 8. This sequence joins TRBV10-1 and TRBJ2-7, with 8 positions matching TRBD2. The clonotype was recovered from a woman aged 60-75 years who had recovered from COVID-19. Sample: peripheral blood. The CDR3, as DNA: TGCGCCAGCAGTCCTCCTAGCGGGCCTACCTACGAGCAGTACTTC. Its translation is CASSPPSGPTYEQYF.